This is a list of T cell receptor beta chains from one sample in a study of T cells in Graves' hyperthyroidism and ophthalmopathy. TCRdb processed the multiplex PCR reads anew with MiXCR; each CDR3 protein has one entry. The sample holds about 130,000 distinct CDR3 sequences, around 20% seen once. What was sequenced was blood. The receptors here all came from a woman aged 50 to 60 with Graves' hyperthyroidism that later progressed to Graves' ophthalmopathy. CDR3s include the opening cysteine and the closing phenylalanine or tryptophan. The D gene is left open where the match is weak. The size entry is marked missing in some rows and otherwise reads once, few, many or a size class.

j_gene,d_gene,v_gene,abundance,CDR3nt,CDR3aa
TRBJ1-5,-,TRBV28,many,-,CASSTSLSTGRGHF
TRBJ2-3,-,TRBV11-1,-,TGTGCCAGCAGCTTAATCCCAGGGGGGCCACGAGGTACGCAGTATTTT,CASSLIPGGPRGTQYF
TRBJ2-2,-,TRBV6-1,-,TGTGCCAGCGGTGAAGCTTTGTCCGGGGAGCTGTTTTTT,CASGEALSGELFF
TRBJ2-1,TRBD2,TRBV4-1,-,TGCGCCAGCAGCCAAGAACGACGATTAGCCCTAGGGCGGGAGGATGAGCAGTTCTTC,CASSQERRLALGREDEQFF
TRBJ2-3,-,TRBV5-1,-,TGCGCCAGCAGCTTGGACGCCAGCATCACAGATACGCAGTATTTT,CASSLDASITDTQYF
TRBJ2-1,TRBD2,TRBV3-1,many,TGTGCCAGCAGCCCGGGACTAGCGCCCGTCAATGAGCAGTTCTTC,CASSPGLAPVNEQFF
TRBJ2-5,-,TRBV11-2,many,TGTGCCAGCAGCTTAGGCCTAAAAGAGACCCAGTACTTC,CASSLGLKETQYF
TRBJ2-3,TRBD2,TRBV7-2,-,TGTGCCAGTACCACAGGGACTAGCGCGGATACGCAGTATTTT,CASTTGTSADTQYF
TRBJ1-1,-,TRBV11-2,-,TGTGCCAGCAGCCGACCCGGGACTCTGAACACTGAAGCTTTCTTT,CASSRPGTLNTEAFF
TRBJ1-2,TRBD1,TRBV28,few,TGTGCCAGCGGGGACAGGGCTAGAGTCTATGGCTACACCTTC,CASGDRARVYGYTF
TRBJ1-2,-,TRBV3-1,many,TGTGCCAGCAGCTCCTGGACGGAGCGCTATGGCTACACCTTC,CASSSWTERYGYTF
TRBJ1-4,-,TRBV7-9,many,TGTGCCAGCAGCTTAAAGTTGGCGACGGGTAATGAAAAACTGTTTTTT,CASSLKLATGNEKLFF
TRBJ2-5,TRBD1,TRBV28,-,TGTGCCAGCAGTTCCCCGACAGGGGGCGGCGAGACCCAGTACTTC,CASSSPTGGGETQYF
TRBJ2-3,-,TRBV11-3,-,TGTGCCAGCAGCCGGGGGTTGTCTGATACAGATACGCAGTATTTT,CASSRGLSDTDTQYF
TRBJ1-6,-,TRBV3-1,many,TGTGCCAGCAGCCTCGGGGGCTCCGGGACTAATTCACCCCTCCACTTT,CASSLGGSGTNSPLHF
TRBJ2-3,-,TRBV5-6,many,TGTGCCAGCAGCCTCGGGACAATCGGAACAGATACGCAGTATTTT,CASSLGTIGTDTQYF
TRBJ1-1,-,TRBV5-1,many,TGCGCCAGCAGCTCAGTCACCCCGAACACTGAAGCTTTCTTT,CASSSVTPNTEAFF
TRBJ2-1,TRBD2,TRBV12-3/TRBV12-4,-,TGTGCCAGCAGCCTCGGGGGGGGAATCAATGAGCAGTTCTTC,CASSLGGGINEQFF